This TCR beta chain was identified in a study of Graves' ophthalmopathy and Graves' hyperthyroidism. RNA transcripts were the source from which TCR beta CDR3 regions were amplified. First-round RT-PCR employed HTBI primers, with a second-round multiplex PCR after it. TCRdb ran MiXCR on the multiplex PCR reads and lists one entry per CDR3 protein. The sample gives more than 1,000,000 distinct CDR3 sequences, roughly two fifths of which show up once; 11% is in the top ten. Germline-derived CDR1 and CDR2 are DFQATT and SNEGSKA (reference sequence). The CDR3 totals 12 residues. Study-wide results and limits: Ophthalmopathy progression prediction by the model yielded a sensitivity of 55% to 71% and a specificity of 72.22%. Blood also carried most expanded thyroid clonotypes exceeding 0.001 frequency.

On this clonotype: Its antigen is undetermined.

This receptor was taken from an adult man with Graves' hyperthyroidism. Specimen: peripheral blood or thyroid tissue (not recorded which). This chain uses TRBV20-1 with TRBJ2-7; 7 bases map to TRBD1. CDR3 protein: CRSWDSSYEQYF. CDR3 nucleotides: TGCAGGTCCTGGGACAGCTCCTACGAGCAGTACTTC.